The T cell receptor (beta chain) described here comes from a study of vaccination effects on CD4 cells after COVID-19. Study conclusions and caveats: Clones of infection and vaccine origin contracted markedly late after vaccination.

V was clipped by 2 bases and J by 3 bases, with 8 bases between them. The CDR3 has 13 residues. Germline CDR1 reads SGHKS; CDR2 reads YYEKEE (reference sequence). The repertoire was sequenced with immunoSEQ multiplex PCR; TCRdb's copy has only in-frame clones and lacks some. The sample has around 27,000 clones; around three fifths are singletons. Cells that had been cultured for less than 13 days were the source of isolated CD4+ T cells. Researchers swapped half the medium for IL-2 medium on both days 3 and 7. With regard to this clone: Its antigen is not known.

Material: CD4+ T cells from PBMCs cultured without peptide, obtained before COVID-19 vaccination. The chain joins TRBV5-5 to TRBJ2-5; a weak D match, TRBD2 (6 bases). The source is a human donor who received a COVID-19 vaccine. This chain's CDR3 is CASSFSGKETQYF. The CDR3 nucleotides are TGTGCCAGCAGCTTTAGCGGAAAAGAGACCCAGTACTTC. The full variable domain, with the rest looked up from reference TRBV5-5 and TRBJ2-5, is DAGVTQSPTHLIKTRGQQVTLRCSPISGHKSVSWYQQVLGQGPQFIFQYYEKEERGRGNFPDRFSARQFPNYSSELNVNALLLGDSALYLCASSFSGKETQYFGPGTRLLVL.